These 7 T cell receptor beta chains came from one sample sequenced in a study of OX40 agonist ivuxolimab in advanced cancers. TCRdb keeps only in-frame clones here, not all; method: immunoSEQ multiplex PCR. The top ten hold roughly 1.5% of the sample, which has roughly 90,000 clones, roughly 87% seen once. Source: CD4+ or CD8+ T cells sorted from blood, taken in a trial of the OX40 agonist ivuxolimab. Source of these receptors: an adult with an advanced solid tumor such as melanoma, head and neck, liver or kidney cancer.

This clone has more than one count but fewer than ten. The chain couples TRBV7-2 to TRBJ2-1; 7 bases fit TRBD2. Germline V lookup: CDR1 SGHTA, CDR2 FQGNSA. The length of the CDR3 is 15 residues. V gave up 2 bases and J gave up 4 bases; unmatched junction bases: 5. CDR3 in amino acids: CASSLNSGPYNEQFF. The CDR3 nucleotides read TGTGCCAGCAGCTTAAATAGCGGGCCTTACAATGAGCAGTTCTTC.

This chain joins TRBV27 and TRBJ2-7; TRBD1 or TRBD2 may be the D gene (6 bases each). CDR1 is MNHEY, CDR2 SMNVEV, per germline (reference sequence). This CDR3 spans 14 amino acids. Trimming pared 6 bases from V and 0 bases from J, leaving 12 bases between. CDR3 sequence reads: CASSSRGLSYEQYF. CDR3 nucleotides: TGTGCCAGCAGCTCCCGGGGGCTCTCCTACGAGCAGTACTTC.

The V and J genes are TRBV6-5 and TRBJ1-3, with 9 bases fitting TRBD1. Trimming removed 6 bases from V and 4 bases from J; junction bases left unmatched: 7. The CDR3 has 15 amino acids. The germline gives CDR1 MNHEY, CDR2 SVGAGI. The DNA of the CDR3 is TGTGCCAGCAGAAAACAGGGGGCACAAGGAAACACCATATATTTT. Protein sequence: CASRKQGAQGNTIYF.

V and J are TRBV7-6 and TRBJ2-1, with TRBD2 identical over 15 bases. V trimming: 5 bases; J trimming: 8 bases; junction bases outside the gene matches: 13. Per the germline V gene, CDR1 is SGHVS and CDR2 is FNYEAQ. The CDR3 is 18 amino acids. CDR3 loop: CASSKGLAGGPPWDEQFF. CDR3 sequence (DNA): TGTGCCAGCAGCAAAGGACTAGCGGGAGGGCCCCCGTGGGATGAGCAGTTCTTC.

The chain has TRBV7-2 and TRBJ2-7, with a possible D match to TRBD2 (5 bases). The germline V gene has CDR1 SGHTA and CDR2 FQGNSA. Trimming took 6 bases from V and 2 from J, leaving 14 bases between them. The CDR3 is 14 residues long. The CDR3 is CASSNIIGAYEQYF. CDR3 in DNA: TGTGCCAGCAGTAACATTATCGGGGCCTACGAGCAGTACTTC. The entire variable domain, with the rest obtained from reference TRBV7-2 and TRBJ2-7, is as follows: GAGVSQSPSNKVTEKGKDVELRCDPISGHTALYWYRQSLGQGLEFLIYFQGNSAPDKSGLPSDRFSAERTGGSVSTLTIQRTQQEDSAVYLCASSNIIGAYEQYFGPGTRLTVT.

The rearrangement links TRBV11-2 to TRBJ1-6; D is unresolved. Between the trimmed V and J ends, which lost 0 bases and 3 bases, there was a span of 0 bases. The CDR3 extends over 13 amino acids. Germline V gene data show CDR1 as SGHAT and CDR2 as FQNNGV. CDR3 in DNA: TGTGCCAGCAGCTTAGACTATAATTCACCCCTCCACTTT. Its translation is CASSLDYNSPLHF. Full variable domain (remainder filled in from reference TRBV11-2 and TRBJ1-6): EAGVAQSPRYKIIEKRQSVAFWCNPISGHATLYWYQQILGQGPKLLIQFQNNGVVDDSQLPKDRFSAERLKGVDSTLKIQPAKLEDSAVYLCASSLDYNSPLHFGNGTRLTVT.

There are a few counts of this clone. The genes are TRBV27 and TRBJ2-5; D is unresolved. The CDR3 contains 13 residues. V was cut by 3 bases and J by 2 bases, with 7 bases left in between. The germline gives CDR1 MNHEY, CDR2 SMNVEV (reference sequence). The DNA for the CDR3 is TGTGCCAGCAGTTTCGGACGTCAAGAGACCCAGTACTTC. Translated, it gives CASSFGRQETQYF.